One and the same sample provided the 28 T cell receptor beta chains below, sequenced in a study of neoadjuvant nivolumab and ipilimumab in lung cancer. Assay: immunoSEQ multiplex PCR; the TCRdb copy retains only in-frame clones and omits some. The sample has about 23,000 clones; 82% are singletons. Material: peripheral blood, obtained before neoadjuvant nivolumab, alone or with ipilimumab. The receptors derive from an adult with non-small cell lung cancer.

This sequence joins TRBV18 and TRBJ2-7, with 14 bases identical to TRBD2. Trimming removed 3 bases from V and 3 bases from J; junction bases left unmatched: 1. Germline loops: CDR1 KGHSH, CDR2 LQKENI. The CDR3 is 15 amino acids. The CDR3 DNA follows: TGTGCCAGCTCACCGGGACTAGCGGGAGTCTACGAGCAGTACTTC. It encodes CASSPGLAGVYEQYF.

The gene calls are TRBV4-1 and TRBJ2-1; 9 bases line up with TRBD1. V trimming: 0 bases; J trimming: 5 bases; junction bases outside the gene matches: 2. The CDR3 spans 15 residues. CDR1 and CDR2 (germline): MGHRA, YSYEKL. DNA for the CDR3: TGCGCCAGCAGCCAAGAATGGACAGGGGACAATGAGCAGTTCTTC. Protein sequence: CASSQEWTGDNEQFF.

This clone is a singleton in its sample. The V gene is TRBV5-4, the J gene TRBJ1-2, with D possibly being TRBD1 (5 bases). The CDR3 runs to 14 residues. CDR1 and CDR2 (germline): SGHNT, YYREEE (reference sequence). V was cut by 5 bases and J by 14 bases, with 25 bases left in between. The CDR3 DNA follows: TGTGCCAGCAGGGGGGAAATGGGTCGTGGGGACGCAACCTTC. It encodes CASRGEMGRGDATF.

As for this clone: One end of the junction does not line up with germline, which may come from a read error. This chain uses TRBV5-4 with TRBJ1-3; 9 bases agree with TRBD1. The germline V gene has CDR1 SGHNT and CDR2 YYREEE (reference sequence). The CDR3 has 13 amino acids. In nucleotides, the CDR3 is TGTGCCGGCAGGGGACAGGGTAGCAACACCATATATTTT. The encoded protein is CAGRGQGSNTIYF.

The CDR3 nucleotides read TGTGCCAGCGCAATGCCCGACGGCCAAGAGACCCAGTACTTC. Its translation is CASAMPDGQETQYF. The V gene is TRBV6-5, the J gene TRBJ2-5; D uncertain. The germline CDR1 and CDR2 sequences are MNHEY and SVGAGI. The CDR3 totals 14 residues. V shed 8 bases and J shed 1 base, with 14 bases lying between them.

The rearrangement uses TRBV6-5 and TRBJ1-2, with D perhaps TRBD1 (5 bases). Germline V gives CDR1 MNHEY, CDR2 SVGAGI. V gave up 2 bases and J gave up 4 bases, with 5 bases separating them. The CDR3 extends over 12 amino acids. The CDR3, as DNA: TGTGCCAGCAGTTACGGGGGCTATGGCTACACCTTC. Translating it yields CASSYGGYGYTF.

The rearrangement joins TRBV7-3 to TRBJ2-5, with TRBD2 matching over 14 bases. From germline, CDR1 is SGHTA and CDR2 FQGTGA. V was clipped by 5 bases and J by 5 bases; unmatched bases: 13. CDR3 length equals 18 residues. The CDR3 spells CASSAGTSGSWGGETQYF. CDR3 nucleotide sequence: TGTGCCAGCAGCGCCGGGACTAGCGGGAGTTGGGGGGGGGAGACCCAGTACTTC.

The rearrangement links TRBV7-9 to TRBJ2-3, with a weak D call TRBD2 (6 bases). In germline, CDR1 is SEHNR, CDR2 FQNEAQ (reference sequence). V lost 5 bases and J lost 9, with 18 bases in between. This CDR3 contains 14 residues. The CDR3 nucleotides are TGTGCCAGCAGCCGCTCGGACGGGAGCGAGACGCAGTATTTT. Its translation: CASSRSDGSETQYF.

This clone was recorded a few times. The chain's CDR3 is CASWLAGGAGELFF. The CDR3 nucleotides read TGTGCCAGCTGGCTAGCGGGAGGAGCCGGGGAGCTGTTTTTT. The chain uses TRBV11-3 and TRBJ2-2, with 11 bases that match TRBD2. Unmatched junction bases numbered 5, after V lost 8 bases and J lost 6 bases. The germline V gene has CDR1 SGHNT and CDR2 YENEEA. This CDR3 comprises 14 residues. Full variable domain (outside the CDR3, taken from reference TRBV11-3 and TRBJ2-2): EAGVVQSPRYKIIEKKQPVAFWCNPISGHNTLYWYLQNLGQGPELLIRYENEEAVDDSQLPKDRFSAERLKGVDSTLKIQPAELGDSAVYLCASWLAGGAGELFFGEGSRLTVL.

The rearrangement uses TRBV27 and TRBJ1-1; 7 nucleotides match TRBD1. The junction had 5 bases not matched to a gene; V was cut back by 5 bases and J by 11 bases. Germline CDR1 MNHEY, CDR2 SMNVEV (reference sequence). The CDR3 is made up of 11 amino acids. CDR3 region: CASSRGTVAFF. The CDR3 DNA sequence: TGTGCCAGCAGTAGGGGGACAGTTGCTTTCTTT.

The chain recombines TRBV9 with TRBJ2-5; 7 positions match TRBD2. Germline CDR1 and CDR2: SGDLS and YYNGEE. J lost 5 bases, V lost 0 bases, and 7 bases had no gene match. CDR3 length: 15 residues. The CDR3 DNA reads TGTGCCAGCAGCGTAGGAGGGAGGGCCTCGGAGACCCAGTACTTC. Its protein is CASSVGGRASETQYF.

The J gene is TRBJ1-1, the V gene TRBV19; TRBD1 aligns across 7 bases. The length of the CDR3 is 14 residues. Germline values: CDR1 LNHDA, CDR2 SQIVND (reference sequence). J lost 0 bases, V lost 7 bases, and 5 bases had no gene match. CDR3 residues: CASKRGQLNTEAFF. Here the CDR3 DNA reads TGTGCCAGTAAGAGGGGACAGTTGAACACTGAAGCTTTCTTT.

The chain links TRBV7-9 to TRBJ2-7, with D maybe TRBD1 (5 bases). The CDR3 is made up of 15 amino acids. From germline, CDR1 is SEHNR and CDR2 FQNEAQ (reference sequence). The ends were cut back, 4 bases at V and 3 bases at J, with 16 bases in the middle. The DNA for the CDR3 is TGTGCCAGCAGCTCTCCCCAGGGCCCCATCTACGAGCAGTACTTC. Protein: CASSSPQGPIYEQYF.

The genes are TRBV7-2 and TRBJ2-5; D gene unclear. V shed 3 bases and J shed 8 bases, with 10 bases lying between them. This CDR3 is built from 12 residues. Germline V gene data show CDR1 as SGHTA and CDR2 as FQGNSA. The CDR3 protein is CASSFEYVTQYF. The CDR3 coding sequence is TGTGCCAGCAGCTTTGAGTATGTAACCCAGTACTTC.

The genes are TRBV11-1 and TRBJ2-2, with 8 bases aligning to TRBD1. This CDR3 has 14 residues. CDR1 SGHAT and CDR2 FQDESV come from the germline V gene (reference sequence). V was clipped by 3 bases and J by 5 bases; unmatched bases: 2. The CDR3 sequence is CASSLDRVTGELFF. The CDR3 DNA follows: TGTGCCAGCAGCTTGGACAGGGTTACCGGGGAGCTGTTTTTT.

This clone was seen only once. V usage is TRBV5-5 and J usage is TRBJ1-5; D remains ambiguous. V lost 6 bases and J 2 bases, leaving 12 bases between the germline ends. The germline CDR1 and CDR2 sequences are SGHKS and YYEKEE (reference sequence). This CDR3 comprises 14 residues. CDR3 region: CASMELLGNQPQHF. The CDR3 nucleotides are TGTGCCAGCATGGAACTTTTGGGCAATCAGCCCCAGCATTTT.

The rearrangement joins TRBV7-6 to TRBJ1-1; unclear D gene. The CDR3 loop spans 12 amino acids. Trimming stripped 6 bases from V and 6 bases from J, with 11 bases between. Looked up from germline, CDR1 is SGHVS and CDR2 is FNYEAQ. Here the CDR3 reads CASRLIRAEAFF. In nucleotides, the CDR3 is TGTGCCAGCAGGCTGATCCGGGCTGAAGCTTTCTTT.

The CDR3 DNA reads as TGTGCCAGCAGCTTAGAAGGACAGACGAGCACTGAAGCTTTCTTT. It translates to CASSLEGQTSTEAFF. The chain is built from TRBV7-9 and TRBJ1-1; possible D gene TRBD1, 6 bases. The CDR3 runs 15 residues. V was cut by 1 base and J by 4 bases, with 13 bases left in between. Germline CDR1 and CDR2: SEHNR and FQNEAQ (reference sequence).

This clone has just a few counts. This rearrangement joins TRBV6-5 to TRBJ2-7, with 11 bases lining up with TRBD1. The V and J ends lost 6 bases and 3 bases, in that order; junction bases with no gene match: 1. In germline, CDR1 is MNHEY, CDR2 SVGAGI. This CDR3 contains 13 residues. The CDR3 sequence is CASRGQGGYEQYF. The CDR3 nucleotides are TGTGCCAGCAGGGGACAGGGGGGCTACGAGCAGTACTTC.

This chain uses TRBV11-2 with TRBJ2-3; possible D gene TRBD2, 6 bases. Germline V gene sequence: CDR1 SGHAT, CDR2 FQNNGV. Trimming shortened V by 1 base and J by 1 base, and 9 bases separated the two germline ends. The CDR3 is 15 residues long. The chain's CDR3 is CASSLVERGTDTQYF. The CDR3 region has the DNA TGTGCCAGCAGCTTAGTCGAGCGGGGCACAGATACGCAGTATTTT.

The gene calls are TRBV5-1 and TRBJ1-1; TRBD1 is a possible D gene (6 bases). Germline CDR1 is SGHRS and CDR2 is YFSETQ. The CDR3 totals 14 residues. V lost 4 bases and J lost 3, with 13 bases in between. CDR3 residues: CASSVQGQDTEAFF. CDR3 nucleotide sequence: TGCGCCAGCAGCGTACAGGGCCAAGACACTGAAGCTTTCTTT.

This CDR3 is CASSVVGEQFF. The CDR3 DNA reads TGTGCCAGCAGTGTTGTGGGCGAGCAGTTCTTC. The chain carries TRBV2 and TRBJ2-1; D remains unclear. V lost 4 bases to trimming and J lost 10 bases, with 8 bases between them. Germline V gene lookup returns CDR1 SNHLY and CDR2 FYNNEI. The CDR3 contains 11 residues.

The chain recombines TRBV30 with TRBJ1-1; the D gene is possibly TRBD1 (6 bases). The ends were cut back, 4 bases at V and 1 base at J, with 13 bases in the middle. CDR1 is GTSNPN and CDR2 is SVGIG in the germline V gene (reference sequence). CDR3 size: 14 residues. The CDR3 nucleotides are TGTGCCTGGACCACGACACAGGGGAACACTGAAGCTTTCTTT. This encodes CAWTTTQGNTEAFF.

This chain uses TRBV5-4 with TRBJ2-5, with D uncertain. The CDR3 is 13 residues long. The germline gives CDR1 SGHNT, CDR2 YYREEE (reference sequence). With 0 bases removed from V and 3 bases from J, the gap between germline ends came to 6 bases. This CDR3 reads CASSLAAEETQYF. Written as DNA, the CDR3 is TGTGCCAGCAGCTTGGCCGCGGAAGAGACCCAGTACTTC.

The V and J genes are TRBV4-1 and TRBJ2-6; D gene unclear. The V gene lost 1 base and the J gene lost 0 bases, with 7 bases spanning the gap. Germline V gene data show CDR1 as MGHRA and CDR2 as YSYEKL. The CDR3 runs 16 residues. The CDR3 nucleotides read TGCGCCAGCAGCCAAGTTGGTCTCTCTGGGGCCAACGTCCTGACTTTC. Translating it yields CASSQVGLSGANVLTF.

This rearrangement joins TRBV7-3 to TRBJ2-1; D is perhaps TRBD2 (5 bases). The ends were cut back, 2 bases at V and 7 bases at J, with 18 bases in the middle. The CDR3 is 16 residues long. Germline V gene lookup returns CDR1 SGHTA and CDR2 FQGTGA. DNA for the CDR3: TGTGCCAGCAGCTTAGGAGGCAGTATCCCTTGGAATGAGCAGTTCTTC. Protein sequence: CASSLGGSIPWNEQFF.

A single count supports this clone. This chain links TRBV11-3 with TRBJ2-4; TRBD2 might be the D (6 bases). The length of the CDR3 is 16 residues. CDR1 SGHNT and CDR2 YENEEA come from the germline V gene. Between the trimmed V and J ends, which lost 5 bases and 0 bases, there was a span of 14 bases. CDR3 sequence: CASSLSGREAKNIQYF. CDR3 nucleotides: TGTGCCAGCAGCCTCTCAGGGCGGGAAGCCAAAAACATTCAGTACTTC.

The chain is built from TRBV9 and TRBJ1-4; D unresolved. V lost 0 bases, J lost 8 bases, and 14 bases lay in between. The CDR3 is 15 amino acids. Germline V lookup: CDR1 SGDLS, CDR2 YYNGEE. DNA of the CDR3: TGTGCCAGCAGCGTAGGACCTCACCTAGGGGAAAAACTGTTTTTT. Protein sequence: CASSVGPHLGEKLFF.